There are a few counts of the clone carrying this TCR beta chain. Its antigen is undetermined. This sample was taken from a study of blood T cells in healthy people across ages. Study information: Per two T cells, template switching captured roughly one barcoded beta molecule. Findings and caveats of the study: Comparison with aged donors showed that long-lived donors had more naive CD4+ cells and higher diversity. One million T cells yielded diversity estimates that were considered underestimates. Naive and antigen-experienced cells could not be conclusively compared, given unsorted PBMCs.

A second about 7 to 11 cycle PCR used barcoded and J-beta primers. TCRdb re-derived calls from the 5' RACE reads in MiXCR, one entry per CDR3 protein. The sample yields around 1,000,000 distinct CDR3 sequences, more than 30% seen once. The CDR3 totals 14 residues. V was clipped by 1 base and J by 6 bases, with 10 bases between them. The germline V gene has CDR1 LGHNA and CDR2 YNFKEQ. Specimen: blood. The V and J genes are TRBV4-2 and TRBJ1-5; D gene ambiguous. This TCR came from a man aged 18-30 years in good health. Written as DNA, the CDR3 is TGTGCCAGCAGCCAAGGAAAAACGTCTCAGCCCCAGCATTTT. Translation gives CASSQGKTSQPQHF.